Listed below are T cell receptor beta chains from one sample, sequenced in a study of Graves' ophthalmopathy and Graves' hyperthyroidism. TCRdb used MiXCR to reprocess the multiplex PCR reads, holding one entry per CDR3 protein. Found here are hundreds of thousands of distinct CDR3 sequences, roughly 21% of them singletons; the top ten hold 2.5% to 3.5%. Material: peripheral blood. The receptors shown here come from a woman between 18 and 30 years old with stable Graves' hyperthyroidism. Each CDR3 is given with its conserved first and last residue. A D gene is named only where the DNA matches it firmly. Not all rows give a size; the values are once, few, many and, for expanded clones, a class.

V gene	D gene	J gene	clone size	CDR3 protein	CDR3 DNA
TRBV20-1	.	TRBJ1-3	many	CSASSPILGNTIYF	TGCAGTGCTAGTAGCCCGATCCTTGGAAACACCATATATTTT
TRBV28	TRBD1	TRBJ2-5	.	CASSWLGTGKPAAQYF	TGTGCCAGCAGCTGGCTCGGGACAGGGAAACCTGCGGCCCAGTACTTC
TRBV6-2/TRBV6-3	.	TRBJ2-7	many	CASTLNRASEQYF	TGTGCCAGCACCTTGAACAGGGCCAGCGAGCAGTACTTC
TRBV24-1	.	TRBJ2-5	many	CATSDLEQETQYF	TGTGCCACCAGTGATTTAGAGCAAGAGACCCAGTACTTC
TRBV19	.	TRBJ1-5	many	CASTPPGTTNQPQHF	TGTGCCAGTACTCCCCCGGGGACAACAAATCAGCCCCAGCATTTT
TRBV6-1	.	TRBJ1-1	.	CASVTQPEAFF	TGTGCCAGCGTGACACAGCCAGAAGCTTTCTTT
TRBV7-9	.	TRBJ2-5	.	CASSLVGSGETQYF	TGTGCCAGCAGCTTAGTGGGATCGGGAGAGACCCAGTACTTC
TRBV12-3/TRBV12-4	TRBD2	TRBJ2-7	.	CASSLWSGNGGEQYF	TGTGCCAGCAGTTTATGGAGCGGGAATGGAGGTGAGCAGTACTTC
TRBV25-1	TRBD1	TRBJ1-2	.	CASSDWDWDRDGYTF	TGTGCCAGCAGTGATTGGGATTGGGACAGGGATGGCTACACCTTC
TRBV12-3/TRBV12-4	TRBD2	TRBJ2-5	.	CASSLVQRGASETQYF	TGTGCCAGCAGTTTAGTCCAGCGGGGGGCTTCGGAGACCCAGTACTTC
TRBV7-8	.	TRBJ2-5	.	CASSTGSPQETQYF	TGTGCCAGCAGCACAGGGTCCCCACAAGAGACCCAGTACTTC
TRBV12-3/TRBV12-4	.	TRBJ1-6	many	CASSLRGSGSPLHF	TGTGCCAGCAGTTTGCGGGGGTCCGGTTCACCCCTCCACTTT
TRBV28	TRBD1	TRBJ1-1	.	CASSEIRGPPMNTEAFF	TGTGCCAGCAGCGAGATCAGGGGGCCCCCCATGAACACTGAAGCTTTCTTT
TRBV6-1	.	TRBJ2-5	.	CASLTYQETQYF	TGTGCCAGCCTAACATACCAAGAGACCCAGTACTTC
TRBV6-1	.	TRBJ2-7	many	CASSELGRNYEQYF	TGTGCCAGCAGTGAATTGGGCCGCAACTACGAGCAGTACTTC
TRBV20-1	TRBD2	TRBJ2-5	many	CSATNHSGTSGQETQYF	TGCAGTGCTACCAACCATTCCGGGACTAGCGGACAAGAGACCCAGTACTTC
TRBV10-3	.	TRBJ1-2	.	CAIRPSPLKYNYGYTF	TGTGCCATCCGGCCCAGCCCTTTGAAGTACAACTATGGCTACACCTTC
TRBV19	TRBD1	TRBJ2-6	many	CASSSRTGPGANVLTF	TGTGCCAGTAGTAGCCGGACAGGGCCCGGGGCCAACGTCCTGACTTTC
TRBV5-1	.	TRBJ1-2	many	CASSLVSQFLNGYTF	TGCGCCAGCAGCTTGGTTTCACAGTTCCTTAATGGCTACACCTTC
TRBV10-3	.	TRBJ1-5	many	CAISETPGYSNQPQHF	TGTGCCATCAGTGAGACCCCAGGATATAGCAATCAGCCCCAGCATTTT
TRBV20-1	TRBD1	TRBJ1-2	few	CSAPRQGRNYGYTF	TGCAGTGCACCCCGACAGGGACGGAACTATGGCTACACCTTC
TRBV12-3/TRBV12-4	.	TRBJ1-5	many	CASSQGKNQPQHF	TGTGCCAGCAGCCAAGGGAAGAATCAGCCCCAGCATTTT
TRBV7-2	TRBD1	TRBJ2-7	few	CASSFDRGGEQYF	TGTGCCAGCAGCTTCGACAGGGGGGGGGAGCAGTACTTC
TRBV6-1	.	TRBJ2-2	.	CASRVGETGELFF	TGTGCCAGCAGGGTAGGGGAGACCGGGGAGCTGTTTTTT
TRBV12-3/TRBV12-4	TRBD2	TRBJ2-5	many	CASSFASGIEETQYF	TGTGCCAGCAGTTTTGCTAGCGGGATCGAGGAGACCCAGTACTTC
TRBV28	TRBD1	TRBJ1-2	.	CASSRPGQGDYGYTF	TGTGCCAGCAGTCGACCGGGACAGGGGGACTATGGCTACACCTTC
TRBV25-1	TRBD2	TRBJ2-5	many	CASSDSRGGLEAQYF	TGTGCCAGCAGTGACTCGCGGGGGGGGCTGGAGGCCCAGTACTTC
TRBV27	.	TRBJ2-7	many	CASSFSRGYEQYF	TGTGCCAGCAGTTTCTCCAGGGGCTACGAGCAGTACTTC
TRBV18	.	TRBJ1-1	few	CASSPQPRNTEAFF	TGTGCCAGCTCACCACAACCGAGAAACACTGAAGCTTTCTTT
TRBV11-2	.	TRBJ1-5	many	CASSSRGQPQHF	TGTGCCAGCAGCTCTCGGGGTCAGCCCCAGCATTTT
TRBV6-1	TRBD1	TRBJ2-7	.	CASRRQGGEQYF	TGTGCCAGCAGGAGACAGGGGGGCGAGCAGTACTTC
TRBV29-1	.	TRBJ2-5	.	CSVEGGEVSQETQYF	TGCAGCGTTGAAGGGGGGGAAGTAAGCCAAGAGACCCAGTACTTC
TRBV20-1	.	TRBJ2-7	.	CSARGLSEQYF	TGCAGTGCTAGGGGTCTCAGTGAGCAGTACTTC
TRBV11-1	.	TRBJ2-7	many	CASSFWARQGNEQYF	TGTGCCAGCAGCTTCTGGGCCAGGCAGGGGAACGAGCAGTACTTC
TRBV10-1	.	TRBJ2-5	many	CASSESRGETQYF	TGCGCCAGCAGTGAGTCGAGGGGGGAGACCCAGTACTTC
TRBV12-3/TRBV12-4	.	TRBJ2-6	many	CASSLYLSGANVLTF	TGTGCCAGCAGTTTATATCTCTCTGGGGCCAACGTCCTGACTTTC
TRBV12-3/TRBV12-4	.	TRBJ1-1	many	CASSLGVTNTEAFF	TGTGCCAGCAGTTTGGGGGTGACGAACACTGAAGCTTTCTTT
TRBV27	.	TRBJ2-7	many	CASSLGQIYEQYF	TGTGCCAGCAGCTTAGGACAGATCTACGAGCAGTACTTC
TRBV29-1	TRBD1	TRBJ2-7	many	CSAAGTGAYEQYF	TGCAGCGCTGCCGGGACAGGGGCCTACGAGCAGTACTTC
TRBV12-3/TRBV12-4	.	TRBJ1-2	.	CASSLVRYGPGYTF	TGTGCCAGCAGTTTAGTTCGTTACGGGCCTGGCTACACCTTC
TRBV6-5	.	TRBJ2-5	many	CASSSIRSVAQYF	TGTGCCAGCAGCTCGATTCGCTCGGTGGCCCAGTACTTC
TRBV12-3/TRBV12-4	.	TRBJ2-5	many	CASSFRGQETQYF	TGTGCCAGCAGTTTCCGGGGGCAAGAGACCCAGTACTTC
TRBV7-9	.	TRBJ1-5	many	CASSLDGVRQPQHF	TGTGCCAGCAGCTTAGACGGGGTAAGACAGCCCCAGCATTTT
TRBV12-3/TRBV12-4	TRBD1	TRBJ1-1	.	CASSLTAGGLTEAFF	TGTGCCAGCAGTCTCACGGCAGGGGGTCTCACTGAAGCTTTCTTT
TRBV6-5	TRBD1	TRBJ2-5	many	CAGRTGDPEETQYF	TGTGCCGGTCGTACAGGGGATCCCGAAGAGACCCAGTACTTC
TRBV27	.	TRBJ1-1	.	CASSLSWGLTEAFF	TGTGCCAGCAGTTTATCGTGGGGACTCACTGAAGCTTTCTTT
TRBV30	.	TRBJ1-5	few	CAWSGVSGNQPQHF	TGTGCCTGGAGTGGCGTTTCGGGAAATCAGCCCCAGCATTTT
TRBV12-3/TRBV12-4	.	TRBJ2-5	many	CASSPTRGGQTQYF	TGTGCCAGCAGCCCAACAAGGGGGGGGCAGACCCAGTACTTC
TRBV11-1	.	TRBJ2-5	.	CASSFSGLFAPQETQYF	TGTGCCAGCAGCTTCAGTGGACTGTTCGCCCCCCAAGAGACCCAGTACTTC
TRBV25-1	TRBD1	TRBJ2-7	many	CASSTTGGSLSYEQYF	TGTGCCAGCAGTACTACAGGGGGGTCCCTCTCCTACGAGCAGTACTTC
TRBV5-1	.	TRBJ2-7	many	CASSSGTGLSYEQYF	TGCGCCAGCAGCAGCGGGACAGGACTTTCCTACGAGCAGTACTTC
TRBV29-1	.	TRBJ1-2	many	CSVGRGLTYGYTF	TGCAGCGTTGGACGGGGCCTAACCTATGGCTACACCTTC
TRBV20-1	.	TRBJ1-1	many	CSARNTGRGMNTEAFF	TGCAGTGCTAGAAACACAGGGCGGGGAATGAACACTGAAGCTTTCTTT
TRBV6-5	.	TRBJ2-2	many	CASKGGVLRDTGELFF	TGTGCCAGCAAAGGGGGGGTCCTGAGGGACACCGGGGAGCTGTTTTTT
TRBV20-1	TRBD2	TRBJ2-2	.	CSASPILGAGANTGELFF	TGCAGTGCTAGTCCCATATTAGGAGCGGGAGCAAACACCGGGGAGCTGTTTTTT